This T cell receptor (beta chain) was found in a study of a mutant IDH1 vaccine in newly diagnosed glioma. As to time point: week 23, last vaccination. Every single dose of the vaccine, 300 ug of mutant IDH1 20-mer peptide, came with topical imiquimod. The germline V gene encodes CDR1 MDHEN and CDR2 SYDVKM. The V and J ends lost 2 bases and 7 bases, in that order; junction bases with no gene match: 11. The CDR3 has 16 amino acids. Repertoires were generated with immunoSEQ multiplex PCR, while TCRdb's copy carries only in-frame clones and drops some. The sample carries approximately 60,000 clones, 80% to 90% recorded once. As regards this clone: Antigen specificity is unknown.

The input for sequencing was PBMCs, taken from a glioma patient whose treatment included an IDH1 peptide vaccine. The receptor comes from a man younger than 40 with glioma. The rearrangement joins TRBV28 to TRBJ2-7, with 10 bases identical to TRBD1. CDR3 sequence (DNA): TGTGCCAGCAGTTTACTAGCCGGGACAGGGGTTTTAGAGCAGTACTTC. This encodes CASSLLAGTGVLEQYF. The full variable domain, its missing parts supplied by reference TRBV28 and TRBJ2-7, is DVKVTQSSRYLVKRTGEKVFLECVQDMDHENMFWYRQDPGLGLRLIYFSYDVKMKEKGDIPEGYSVSREKKERFSLILESASTNQTSMYLCASSLLAGTGVLEQYFGPGTRLTVT.